These 21 T cell receptor beta chains were all obtained from the same sample, sequenced in a study of Ad26.COV2.S vaccination and SARS-CoV-2 variants. Documented treatment: roughly 19 received Ad26.COV2.S at low or high dose, single or two shots; roughly five received placebo; per-sample allocation not given. All samples were drawn on day 63, counting from the first vaccine or placebo injection. The table came from immunoSEQ multiplex PCR; TCRdb's copy has only in-frame clones and leaves some out. The table records 350,000 to 450,000 clones, roughly 90% of them present only once. Source: peripheral blood, taken in a trial of Ad26.COV2.S vaccine versus placebo. All receptors derive from a person between 18 and 60 years old who received the Ad26.COV2.S COVID-19 vaccine or a placebo.

V gene TRBV29-1 combines with J gene TRBJ2-7; D gene ambiguous. Deletions cut 7 bases from V and 1 base from J, with 11 bases between. CDR1 and CDR2 (germline): SQVTM, ANQGSEA. The CDR3 totals 12 residues. The CDR3 region is CSASWGSYEQYF. The CDR3 DNA reads TGCAGCGCCAGCTGGGGATCCTACGAGCAGTACTTC.

The rearrangement uses TRBV30 and TRBJ1-6; D remains ambiguous. CDR3 size: 15 residues. Per the germline V gene, CDR1 is GTSNPN and CDR2 is SVGIG (reference sequence). V lost 2 bases and J 9 bases, leaving 17 bases between the germline ends. DNA of the CDR3: TGTGCCTGGAGTTTCGGACCGCCAGGTGGTTCACCCCTCCACTTT. This sequence encodes CAWSFGPPGGSPLHF.

This clone was picked up a small number of times. V and J are TRBV10-2 and TRBJ1-1; D is possibly TRBD1 (6 bases). The CDR3 runs 16 residues. Germline CDR1 is WSHSY and CDR2 is SAAADI. Trimming took 5 bases from V and 0 from J, leaving 16 bases between them. The chain's CDR3 is CASSRNRGDMNTEAFF. Here the CDR3 DNA reads TGCGCCAGCAGTAGGAACCGGGGGGACATGAACACTGAAGCTTTCTTT.

V gene TRBV30 combines with J gene TRBJ2-7; 7 bases fit TRBD2. Germline CDR1 and CDR2: GTSNPN and SVGIG (reference sequence). CDR3 size: 14 residues. J was trimmed by 3 bases and V by 0 bases; bases with no gene match: 5. In nucleotides, the CDR3 is TGTGCCTGGAGTGTGGGCGGGAGTATCTACGAGCAGTACTTC. This gives the protein CAWSVGGSIYEQYF.

The genes are TRBV9 and TRBJ2-5, with TRBD2 matching 7 bases. The junction had 11 bases not matched to a gene; V was cut back by 4 bases and J by 5 bases. The CDR3 has 15 amino acids. The V gene's germline CDR1 is SGDLS and CDR2 YYNGEE. The CDR3: CASSPSAGVWETQYF. Here the CDR3 DNA reads TGTGCCAGCAGCCCATCTGCGGGAGTGTGGGAGACCCAGTACTTC. The full variable domain, completed using reference TRBV9 and TRBJ2-5, is DSGVTQTPKHLITATGQRVTLRCSPRSGDLSVYWYQQSLDQGLQFLIQYYNGEERAKGNILERFSAQQFPDLHSELNLSSLELGDSALYFCASSPSAGVWETQYFGPGTRLLVL.

This chain connects TRBV2 to TRBJ2-5; D may be TRBD2 (5 bases). The CDR3 runs to 13 residues. V gave up 4 bases and J gave up 4 bases, with 10 bases separating them. The V gene's germline CDR1 is SNHLY and CDR2 FYNNEI. The CDR3 reads CASSAPGGETQYF. In DNA form, the CDR3 reads TGTGCCAGCAGTGCCCCAGGAGGAGAGACCCAGTACTTC.

This clone was counted a few times. CDR3 region: CSVADLGLAGREQYF. The CDR3 DNA sequence: TGCAGCGTTGCGGACTTGGGACTAGCGGGTCGCGAGCAGTACTTC. The rearrangement joins TRBV29-1 to TRBJ2-7, with 12 bases fitting TRBD2. V trimming: 4 bases; J trimming: 6 bases; junction bases outside the gene matches: 10. The CDR3 is made up of 15 amino acids. Germline V CDR1 and CDR2: SQVTM, ANQGSEA.

The CDR3 DNA reads as TGTGCCACCAGCACCCCCCTGGGTGGGGATGAGCAGTTCTTC. Translating gives CATSTPLGGDEQFF. The genes are TRBV15 and TRBJ2-1; unclear D gene. Deletions cut 4 bases from V and 8 bases from J, with 15 bases between. This CDR3 region has 14 residues. Germline-derived CDR1 and CDR2 are LNHNV and YYDKDF (reference sequence). The variable domain in full, with the rest retrieved from reference TRBV15 and TRBJ2-1, is DAMVIQNPRYQVTQFGKPVTLSCSQTLNHNVMYWYQQKSSQAPKLLFHYYDKDFNNEADTPDNFQSRRPNTSFCFLDIRSPGLGDTAMYLCATSTPLGGDEQFFGPGTRLTVL.

J is TRBJ2-2 and V is TRBV5-1; no reliable D call. The CDR3 length is 15 residues. V lost 2 bases and J lost 4, with 12 bases in between. Per germline, CDR1 SGHRS and CDR2 YFSETQ. CDR3: CASSFQEPGTGELFF. The CDR3 coding sequence is TGCGCCAGCAGCTTTCAAGAACCGGGCACCGGGGAGCTGTTTTTT.

The chain couples TRBV5-4 to TRBJ2-3, with 11 bases lining up with TRBD2. Losses at the gene ends were 4 bases for V and 0 bases for J; bases not matched to a gene: 10. Germline V gene sequence: CDR1 SGHNT, CDR2 YYREEE (reference sequence). This CDR3 has 18 residues. The CDR3 is CASSRPGTSGASTDTQYF. CDR3 nucleotides: TGTGCCAGCAGCCGCCCCGGGACTAGCGGTGCTAGCACAGATACGCAGTATTTT.

The chain carries TRBV5-4 and TRBJ2-2; 10 bases are shared with TRBD1. The V segment lost 4 bases and the J segment 2 bases; nucleotides outside the gene matches: 5. CDR3 size: 16 residues. Germline V gives CDR1 SGHNT, CDR2 YYREEE (reference sequence). CDR3 sequence: CASSARTGGNTGELFF. Here the CDR3 DNA reads TGTGCCAGCAGCGCTAGGACAGGGGGTAACACCGGGGAGCTGTTTTTT.

This clone was counted once. CDR3 nucleotide sequence: TGTGCCAGCAGTTACTCGAGCAGGGCCCCTGAAGCTTTCTTT. Translating it yields CASSYSSRAPEAFF. The chain has TRBV6-5 and TRBJ1-1, with D possibly matching TRBD1 (5 bases). CDR1 is MNHEY and CDR2 is SVGAGI in the germline V gene. The CDR3 is 14 residues long. V dropped 0 bases and J dropped 6 bases, with 11 bases sitting between them.

The V call is TRBV19, the J call TRBJ2-1, with unresolved D. Trimming took off 4 bases at V and 6 bases at J, with 13 bases between the two ends. The germline CDR1 and CDR2 sequences are LNHDA and SQIVND (reference sequence). This CDR3 has 14 residues. This CDR3 is CASSTARALNEQFF. The CDR3 DNA sequence: TGTGCCAGTAGTACCGCACGGGCCCTCAATGAGCAGTTCTTC.

The chain couples TRBV3-1 (or the pseudogene TRBV3-2) to TRBJ2-7; D tentatively fits TRBD1 or TRBD2 (5 bases each). Germline CDR1 reads LGHDT; CDR2 reads YNNKEL (reference sequence). V lost 1 base, J lost 12 bases, and 16 bases lay in between. The CDR3 runs 13 residues. The CDR3 DNA is TGTGCCAGCAGCCAAGGGACACAGGTTGGGGGGTACTTC. Its protein is CASSQGTQVGGYF.

V usage is TRBV5-4 and J usage is TRBJ1-1; TRBD1 might be the D (6 bases). Germline values: CDR1 SGHNT, CDR2 YYREEE (reference sequence). The ends were cut back, 3 bases at V and 5 bases at J, with 17 bases in the middle. The CDR3 has 15 residues. The CDR3 sequence is CASSSLGGRRTEAFF. As DNA, the CDR3 is TGTGCCAGCAGCTCCCTGGGGGGGCGAAGGACTGAAGCTTTCTTT.

The gene calls are TRBV30 and TRBJ2-5; D uncertain. Between the trimmed V and J ends, which lost 5 bases and 1 base, there was a span of 5 bases. Germline loops: CDR1 GTSNPN, CDR2 SVGIG (reference sequence). CDR3 length: 11 residues. In DNA, the CDR3 is TGTGCCTGGCTGACCCAAGAGACCCAGTACTTC. It codes for CAWLTQETQYF. Combining the CDR3 with reference TRBV30 and TRBJ2-5 gives the whole variable domain SQTIHQWPATLVQPVGSPLSLECTVEGTSNPNLYWYRQAAGRGLQLLFYSVGIGQISSEVPQNLSASRPQDRQFILSSKKLLLSDSGFYLCAWLTQETQYFGPGTRLLVL.

This chain links TRBV19 with TRBJ1-2; 7 nucleotides align to TRBD1. CDR3 size: 15 residues. Germline CDR1 is LNHDA and CDR2 is SQIVND (reference sequence). The junction had 4 bases not matched to a gene; V was cut back by 1 base and J by 2 bases. The CDR3 DNA is TGTGCCAGTAGTATAGGCTCGACAGGGAACTATGGCTACACCTTC. Protein product: CASSIGSTGNYGYTF.

The genes are TRBV29-1 and TRBJ1-1; no firm D call. CDR1 SQVTM and CDR2 ANQGSEA come from the germline V gene. This CDR3 comprises 13 residues. Trimming took off 1 base at V and 5 bases at J, with 11 bases between the two ends. The CDR3 bases are TGCAGCGTTGAAGGGGGAGAATGGACTGAAGCTTTCTTT. Amino acids: CSVEGGEWTEAFF. The full variable domain, its missing parts supplied by reference TRBV29-1 and TRBJ1-1, is SAVISQKPSRDICQRGTSLTIQCQVDSQVTMMFWYRQQPGQSLTLIATANQGSEATYESGFVIDKFPISRPNLTFSTLTVSNMSPEDSSIYLCSVEGGEWTEAFFGQGTRLTVV.

This chain links TRBV5-5 with TRBJ2-2; TRBD2 matches 7 bases. The CDR3 is 15 residues long. With 0 bases clipped from V and 5 bases from J, the junction kept 4 bases outside the gene matches. CDR1 is SGHKS and CDR2 is YYEKEE in the germline V gene (reference sequence). The CDR3 sequence: CASSLVGRETGELFF. The CDR3 region has the DNA TGTGCCAGCAGCTTGGTGGGGCGGGAGACCGGGGAGCTGTTTTTT.

The J gene is TRBJ2-3, the V gene TRBV19, with D possibly called TRBD1 or TRBD2 (6 bases each). CDR1 and CDR2 from the germline V gene are LNHDA and SQIVND (reference sequence). V was cut by 4 bases and J by 5 bases, with 19 bases left in between. The CDR3 covers 16 residues. The CDR3 DNA sequence: TGTGCCAGTAGTAGGGGACGGGGGCGCAACGAAGATACGCAGTATTTT. This sequence encodes CASSRGRGRNEDTQYF. The full variable domain, its missing parts supplied by reference TRBV19 and TRBJ2-3, is DGGITQSPKYLFRKEGQNVTLSCEQNLNHDAMYWYRQDPGQGLRLIYYSQIVNDFQKGDIAEGYSVSREKKESFPLTVTSAQKNPTAFYLCASSRGRGRNEDTQYFGPGTRLTVL.

The chain couples TRBV15 to TRBJ2-3, with TRBD2 identical over 9 bases. After removal of 0 bases from V and 2 bases from J, the junction contained 9 bases not matched to a gene. Germline values: CDR1 LNHNV, CDR2 YYDKDF (reference sequence). The CDR3 has 18 amino acids. As DNA, the CDR3 is TGTGCCACCAGCAGAGAGCTAGGGGCGGGAGGGCTCACAGATACGCAGTATTTT. It specifies CATSRELGAGGLTDTQYF.